Listed below are T cell receptor beta chains from one sample, sequenced in a study of CD8+ T cells in alopecia areata. The assay was immunoSEQ multiplex PCR, and TCRdb's table has in-frame clones only and misses some. The table includes about 190,000 clones, 50% to 60% detected once. Specimen: CD4+ T cells sorted from blood, collected at week 4, from a patient treated with tofacitinib. The source is a human donor with alopecia areata. Both conserved end residues are part of each CDR3. Fields, in order: clone size, J gene, V gene, D gene, CDR3 DNA, CDR3 protein. The D gene is left open where the match is weak. Clone size is not always given. Where it is, it says once, few, many or a class for expanded clones.

abundance: -
j_gene: TRBJ1-2
v_gene: TRBV6-6
d_gene: -
CDR3nt: TGTGCCAGCAGCCCCCTGAATCGGGAAACCTATGGCTACACCTTC
CDR3aa: CASSPLNRETYGYTF

abundance: -
j_gene: TRBJ1-5
v_gene: TRBV27
d_gene: -
CDR3nt: TGTGCCAGCGGTGGGACCGCTCGTCAGCCCCAGCATTTT
CDR3aa: CASGGTARQPQHF

abundance: few
j_gene: TRBJ2-7
v_gene: TRBV4-3
d_gene: -
CDR3nt: TGCGCCAGCAGCCAAGCCTCAGGGTTCCACGAGCAGTACTTC
CDR3aa: CASSQASGFHEQYF

abundance: -
j_gene: TRBJ1-2
v_gene: TRBV30
d_gene: -
CDR3nt: TGTGCCTGGAGTGTAGACTATGGCTACACCTTC
CDR3aa: CAWSVDYGYTF

abundance: -
j_gene: TRBJ2-1
v_gene: TRBV5-6
d_gene: -
CDR3nt: TGTGCCAGCAGCCTTTACAATGAGCAGTTCTTC
CDR3aa: CASSLYNEQFF

abundance: -
j_gene: TRBJ1-2
v_gene: TRBV7-2
d_gene: -
CDR3nt: TGTGCCAGCAGCCCCGCCTCAGGGGACTATGGCTACACCTTC
CDR3aa: CASSPASGDYGYTF

abundance: -
j_gene: TRBJ1-5
v_gene: TRBV6-1
d_gene: -
CDR3nt: TGTGCCAGCAGTCAAATGTGGGATAACAATCAGCCCCAGCATTTT
CDR3aa: CASSQMWDNNQPQHF

abundance: -
j_gene: TRBJ2-1
v_gene: TRBV6-6
d_gene: -
CDR3nt: TGTGCCAGCCTATACTCGGGCCTTGTCAATGAGCAGTTCTTC
CDR3aa: CASLYSGLVNEQFF

abundance: -
j_gene: TRBJ1-1
v_gene: TRBV29-1
d_gene: -
CDR3nt: TGCAGCGTTGAAGAAGGAAGAAGGGGGGGGATGAACACTGAAGCTTTCTTT
CDR3aa: CSVEEGRRGGMNTEAFF

abundance: few
j_gene: TRBJ2-3
v_gene: TRBV4-3
d_gene: -
CDR3nt: TGCGCCAGCAGCCAAGGCGGCTCCACAGATACGCAGTATTTT
CDR3aa: CASSQGGSTDTQYF

abundance: few
j_gene: TRBJ1-2
v_gene: TRBV10-3
d_gene: TRBD1
CDR3nt: TGTGCCATCGAGGGGGCAAGAGGATATGGCTACACCTTC
CDR3aa: CAIEGARGYGYTF

abundance: few
j_gene: TRBJ2-5
v_gene: TRBV2
d_gene: -
CDR3nt: TGTGCCAGCAGTGAAGCGGGGGTGAGAGCAGAGACCCAGTACTTC
CDR3aa: CASSEAGVRAETQYF

abundance: -
j_gene: TRBJ2-1
v_gene: TRBV5-4
d_gene: -
CDR3nt: TGTGCCAGCAGCTTGAATCGGGTCGCCGGGGACAATGAGCAGTTCTTC
CDR3aa: CASSLNRVAGDNEQFF

abundance: -
j_gene: TRBJ2-5
v_gene: TRBV15
d_gene: -
CDR3nt: TGTGCCACCAGCAGAGGGATGAGTAGTGGCGGGCAGTACTTC
CDR3aa: CATSRGMSSGGQYF

abundance: few
j_gene: TRBJ2-1
v_gene: TRBV19
d_gene: TRBD2
CDR3nt: TGTGCCAGTAGTATGGCTAGCGGAGGTTTCGATGAGCAGTTCTTC
CDR3aa: CASSMASGGFDEQFF

abundance: -
j_gene: TRBJ2-1
v_gene: TRBV7-8
d_gene: TRBD2
CDR3nt: TGTGCCAGCAGCTCGGCGGGGGGCTCCTACAATGAGCAGTTCTTC
CDR3aa: CASSSAGGSYNEQFF

abundance: -
j_gene: TRBJ1-1
v_gene: TRBV30
d_gene: TRBD1
CDR3nt: TGTGCCTGGAGTGTACCAGGGGGCACTGAAGCTTTCTTT
CDR3aa: CAWSVPGGTEAFF

abundance: few
j_gene: TRBJ2-5
v_gene: TRBV30
d_gene: -
CDR3nt: TGTGCCTGGAATAGTCAGACCCAGTACTTC
CDR3aa: CAWNSQTQYF

abundance: -
j_gene: TRBJ2-3
v_gene: TRBV29-1
d_gene: TRBD2
CDR3nt: TGCAGCGCCGCCGGGACTAGCGGCCTCACAGATACGCAGTATTTT
CDR3aa: CSAAGTSGLTDTQYF

abundance: few
j_gene: TRBJ2-5
v_gene: TRBV30
d_gene: TRBD1
CDR3nt: TGTGCCTGTACCCCGGGACAGGGGTTCGGCGAGACCCAGTACTTC
CDR3aa: CACTPGQGFGETQYF

abundance: -
j_gene: TRBJ1-1
v_gene: TRBV28
d_gene: -
CDR3nt: TGTACCAGCAGTGCGAGCTCCCCGCAGGCAGCTTTCTTT
CDR3aa: CTSSASSPQAAFF

abundance: -
j_gene: TRBJ2-3
v_gene: TRBV7-2
d_gene: -
CDR3nt: TGTGCCAGCAGCCCCCGTTTCACAGATACGCAGTATTTT
CDR3aa: CASSPRFTDTQYF

abundance: -
j_gene: TRBJ2-7
v_gene: TRBV7-2
d_gene: -
CDR3nt: TGTGCCAGCAGGGTAGCGGTGAGCTCCTACGAGCAGTACTTC
CDR3aa: CASRVAVSSYEQYF

abundance: -
j_gene: TRBJ1-2
v_gene: TRBV30
d_gene: -
CDR3nt: TGTGCCTGGAGTGTACAGTGGGGGGCCGGCTACACCTTC
CDR3aa: CAWSVQWGAGYTF

abundance: -
j_gene: TRBJ1-1
v_gene: TRBV6-5
d_gene: TRBD1
CDR3nt: TGTGCCAGCAGTGCGGGACAGGGAGGAGCTTTCTTT
CDR3aa: CASSAGQGGAFF

abundance: few
j_gene: TRBJ1-1
v_gene: TRBV5-1
d_gene: -
CDR3nt: TGCGCCAGCAGCTTGGCCAGGGCTAGAAGCACTGAAGCTTTCTTT
CDR3aa: CASSLARARSTEAFF

abundance: -
j_gene: TRBJ2-2
v_gene: TRBV28
d_gene: TRBD2
CDR3nt: TGTGCCACATTAATAGCGGGAGGGGTCGTCTCCGGGGAGCTGTTTTTT
CDR3aa: CATLIAGGVVSGELFF

abundance: -
j_gene: TRBJ2-7
v_gene: TRBV5-5
d_gene: TRBD2
CDR3nt: TGTGCCAGCAGCATTATGGCTAGCGGGAGGGTCGTCTCCGAGCAGTACTTC
CDR3aa: CASSIMASGRVVSEQYF

abundance: -
j_gene: TRBJ2-5
v_gene: TRBV25-1
d_gene: -
CDR3nt: TGTGCCAGCAGTGGGGGACGGATCCAAGAGACCCAGTACTTC
CDR3aa: CASSGGRIQETQYF

abundance: -
j_gene: TRBJ2-7
v_gene: TRBV30
d_gene: -
CDR3nt: TGTGCCTGGAGTGTACGCGGACTTCTCTCCTCCGAGCAGTACTTC
CDR3aa: CAWSVRGLLSSEQYF

abundance: -
j_gene: TRBJ2-1
v_gene: TRBV14
d_gene: TRBD2
CDR3nt: TGTGCCAGCAGTCTCATAGCGGGAGGGCCAACATACAATGAGCAGTTCTTC
CDR3aa: CASSLIAGGPTYNEQFF

abundance: few
j_gene: TRBJ1-1
v_gene: TRBV7-3
d_gene: TRBD1
CDR3nt: TGTGCCAGCACTTGGGACAGAAACACTGAAGCTTTCTTT
CDR3aa: CASTWDRNTEAFF

abundance: -
j_gene: TRBJ2-3
v_gene: TRBV29-1
d_gene: -
CDR3nt: TGCAGTCTAAGAGCTAGCACAGATACGCAGTATTTT
CDR3aa: CSLRASTDTQYF

abundance: -
j_gene: TRBJ1-5
v_gene: TRBV7-2
d_gene: TRBD1
CDR3nt: TGTGCCAGCAGCTTCCGACAGGGGGCTGGTCAGCCCCAGCATTTT
CDR3aa: CASSFRQGAGQPQHF

abundance: few
j_gene: TRBJ2-3
v_gene: TRBV6-6
d_gene: -
CDR3nt: TGTGCCAGCAGCCTTTGGACCTCTCGAGGCGCAGATACGCAGTATTTT
CDR3aa: CASSLWTSRGADTQYF

abundance: -
j_gene: TRBJ2-5
v_gene: TRBV15
d_gene: -
CDR3nt: TGTGCCACCAGCAGAGATACTGGGGGCCTACAAGAGACCCAGTACTTC
CDR3aa: CATSRDTGGLQETQYF

abundance: -
j_gene: TRBJ1-3
v_gene: TRBV30
d_gene: TRBD1
CDR3nt: TGTGCCTGGAGAAGGACAGGGATGAGAGGAAACACCATATATTTT
CDR3aa: CAWRRTGMRGNTIYF

abundance: few
j_gene: TRBJ1-3
v_gene: TRBV4-2
d_gene: -
CDR3nt: TGTGCCAGCAGCCAAGATGGCCAGGCTGCTGGAAACACCATATATTTT
CDR3aa: CASSQDGQAAGNTIYF

abundance: -
j_gene: TRBJ1-5
v_gene: TRBV28
d_gene: -
CDR3nt: TGTGCCAGCAGCCTAACAGGGACTAGCAATCAGCCCCAGCATTTT
CDR3aa: CASSLTGTSNQPQHF

abundance: few
j_gene: TRBJ1-1
v_gene: TRBV6-5
d_gene: TRBD1
CDR3nt: TGTGCCAGCAGTTCCCAGACAGGGGGCAAAGCTGAAGCTTTCTTT
CDR3aa: CASSSQTGGKAEAFF

abundance: many
j_gene: TRBJ2-1
v_gene: TRBV6-1
d_gene: TRBD1
CDR3nt: TGTGCCAGCAGTGACCCGGGACAGACCGCCTACAATGAGCAGTTCTTC
CDR3aa: CASSDPGQTAYNEQFF

abundance: once
j_gene: TRBJ2-3
v_gene: TRBV30
d_gene: -
CDR3nt: TGTGCCTGGAGTCACTCCCCCGACTCCCAGCTGGTTGATACGCAGTATTTT
CDR3aa: CAWSHSPDSQLVDTQYF

abundance: -
j_gene: TRBJ1-1
v_gene: TRBV7-3
d_gene: -
CDR3nt: TGTGCCAGCAGCCTGAGACGGTTGAACACTGAAGCTTTCTTT
CDR3aa: CASSLRRLNTEAFF

abundance: -
j_gene: TRBJ2-7
v_gene: TRBV27
d_gene: -
CDR3nt: TGTGCCAGCAGTCCCAGGGGCGGCTACGAGCAGTACTTC
CDR3aa: CASSPRGGYEQYF

abundance: few
j_gene: TRBJ2-2
v_gene: TRBV9
d_gene: TRBD2
CDR3nt: TGTGCCAGCAGTCCGTATGGTAGCGGGAGAAGGTGGGAGCTGTTTTTT
CDR3aa: CASSPYGSGRRWELFF

abundance: once
j_gene: TRBJ2-5
v_gene: TRBV18
d_gene: TRBD1
CDR3nt: TGTGCCAGCTCACACAACAGGGGAAAGACCCAGTACTTC
CDR3aa: CASSHNRGKTQYF

abundance: -
j_gene: TRBJ1-1
v_gene: TRBV28
d_gene: -
CDR3nt: TGTGCCAGCAGACCTCTGTGGGAGGGCGGCACTGAAGCTTTCTTT
CDR3aa: CASRPLWEGGTEAFF

abundance: -
j_gene: TRBJ1-2
v_gene: TRBV29-1
d_gene: -
CDR3nt: TGCAGCGAAGGGGATGGCTACACCTTC
CDR3aa: CSEGDGYTF